This entry features one T cell receptor (beta chain) sequence. Its antigen is undetermined. Gene names and germline refer to mouse. The DNA ends 1 residue before the CDR3 does, and the rest of the CDR3 is filled in from the germline J gene. The sample originates from a study of tissue T cells after allogeneic stem cell transplantation. The CDR3 sequence is 12 residues long. The germline CDR1 and CDR2 sequences are SNHLY and FYNGKV (reference sequence). V was shortened by 5 bases and J by 10 bases, with 13 bases between the two germline ends. This sample's time point: mouse harvest day 14 after allogeneic transplant. Each mouse received 10^7 T-cell-depleted marrow cells plus 10^6 splenic CD5+ T cells by tail vein. This mouse GVHD model was MHC-mismatched B6 to BALB/c, profiled day 7 or 14. Overall study results and limits: Motif-based clustering found tissue-specific repertoire signatures shared across patients, though few clones were shared. TCR repertoires tracked anatomic similarity, regardless of disease or transplant status. In patients and mice, blood and spleen missed much of tissue repertoire.

The assay was immunoSEQ multiplex PCR, and TCRdb's table has in-frame clones only and misses some. The top ten clones hold roughly 6.4% of a sample with about 7,700 clones, 36% of them seen once. The chain uses TRBV3 and TRBJ2-3; D not certain. The clonotype originates from a female BALB/c mouse given C57BL/6 T cells with graft-versus-host disease after an allogeneic hematopoietic cell transplant. The sequencing input was skin. CDR3 amino acids: CASSPGRVALYF. The covered CDR3 bases are TGTGCCAGCAGCCCGGGCCGGGTCGCGCTGTAT.